This TCR beta chain was identified during a study of blood T cell repertoires in COVID-19. The germline gives CDR1 WNHNN, CDR2 SYGVQD (reference sequence). V lost 3 bases and J lost 4, with 21 bases in between. The CDR3 is made up of 17 amino acids. The data were produced by immunoSEQ multiplex PCR, yet TCRdb's version contains in-frame clones alone and is incomplete. The repertoire holds approximately 250,000 clones, with 70% to 90% as singletons. The origin of this receptor is a man under 40 who had recovered from COVID-19. Sequenced sample: peripheral blood. V is TRBV10-1 and J is TRBJ2-5; D possibly corresponds to TRBD1 (6 bases). The CDR3 region is CASSEMLQTGKGETQYF. CDR3 coding DNA: TGCGCCAGCAGTGAAATGCTACAAACAGGGAAGGGAGAGACCCAGTACTTC.